This T cell receptor (beta chain) originates from a study of T cells after posttransplantation cyclophosphamide. The CDR3 spans 14 residues. In germline, CDR1 is KGHSH, CDR2 LQKENI. V lost 5 bases, J lost 7 bases, and 17 bases lay in between. Busulfan-fludarabine conditioning, marrow transplant, and cyclophosphamide on days +3 and +4 were administered. Profiling relied on immunoSEQ multiplex PCR, and the TCRdb table lists in-frame clones only, not all of them. The data hold some 37,000 clones, with about 77% observed a single time. Sequenced material: CD4+ T cells sorted from blood, taken just over 1,900 days after a stem cell transplant with posttransplant cyclophosphamide. This clonotype was sampled from a female patient in her 40s who received an allogeneic stem cell transplant from a related donor, was CMV-positive, and had no GVHD. The T cells may partly be graft donor cells. V gene TRBV18 combines with J gene TRBJ1-2; D is possibly TRBD1 (5 bases). The chain's CDR3 is CASSGTGTSFGYTF. CDR3 DNA sequence: TGTGCCAGCTCAGGGACCGGGACTTCCTTTGGCTACACCTTC. Drawing the rest from reference TRBV18 and TRBJ1-2, the complete variable domain is NAGVMQNPRHLVRRRGQEARLRCSPMKGHSHVYWYRQLPEEGLKFMVYLQKENIIDESGMPKERFSAEFPKEGPSILRIQQVVRGDSAAYFCASSGTGTSFGYTFGSGTRLTVV.